Detailed here is one T cell receptor (beta chain). Its cognate antigen is unknown. One junction end disagrees with the germline gene, perhaps due to a read error. The CDR3 end is not reached by the read, which stops 3 residues before it; the germline J gene fills it in. This sample is drawn from a study of T cells in women clearing cervical HPV infection. Overall study: HLA type could not be excluded as a confounder. Study findings and constraints: Cases carried less TRBV6-7 than controls: roughly 0.12% versus 0.17%.

Looked up from germline, CDR1 is SGHTA and CDR2 is FQGNSA. The CDR3 totals 14 residues. Profiling relied on immunoSEQ multiplex PCR, and the TCRdb table lists in-frame clones only, not all of them. This sample contains tens of thousands of clones. Material for sequencing was blood buffy coat. This TCR was recovered from a woman between 18 and 70 years old with a cervical HPV16 infection that either progressed to CIN3+ or cleared (not recorded which). The chain employs TRBV7-2 and TRBJ1-2; D is undetermined. The CDR3 loop is CASSLPSGTYAYTF. CDR3 DNA (partial): TGTGCCAGCAGCTTACCCAGCGGAACTTATGCC.